The present T cell receptor beta chain was sequenced within a study of T cells in Graves' hyperthyroidism and ophthalmopathy (dated by TCRdb to about 2019). In terms of the full investigation: Peripheral blood was collected at initial diagnosis, before any treatment. To identify distinguishing TCR V-J signatures, a discovery cohort of 100 or so patients was used, comprising 43 with Graves' ophthalmopathy and approximately 58 with stable Graves' hyperthyroidism. Prospective prediction of ophthalmopathy was tested in an independent validation cohort of 18 to 20 hyperthyroidism patients and 17 patients who later progressed to ophthalmopathy. The approximately 100 discovery patients were divided at random into training and test sets in a 7:3 ratio. In addition, the study compared T-cell repertoires in thyroid tissue and in blood from six Graves' hyperthyroidism patients. Following sampling, methimazole starting at 30 mg daily was given to hyperthyroidism patients, and high-dose intravenous methylprednisolone was given to ophthalmopathy patients. The paper describes TCR Vbeta CDR3 sequencing of roughly 130 peripheral blood samples, made up of fewer than 50 ophthalmopathy patients, roughly 75 hyperthyroidism patients and roughly 17 progressor patients.

What the work shows at the level of the full study, not this receptor alone: Ophthalmopathy was separated from stable hyperthyroidism by a 13 V-J signature model, with approximately 86% sensitivity and about 81% specificity obtained in cross-validation and 80%/75% obtained in testing. Blood samples also contained most of the expanded thyroid clonotypes (frequency above 0.001), which suggests that blood repertoires may reflect thyroid immune responses. Sample size was not statistically predetermined, and blinding of investigators to group allocation was not performed. In validation, the model predicted progression to ophthalmopathy a median of approximately 6.3 months before onset, with about 71% sensitivity and more than 72% specificity.

The CDR3 has 11 amino acids, counting the end cysteine and phenylalanine. Only the CDR3 DNA is retained, 33 bases long and in frame from the first base. Trimming costs V 11 bases and J 5 bases, and their ends lie 13 bases apart. The germline V gene gives CDR1 as ENHRY and CDR2 as SYGVKD. Concerning this clonotype itself: Its target antigen remains unknown. No per-base quality is available; no much larger clone lies one base away.

Ophthalmopathy patients had moderately to severely active disease, with a Clinical Activity Score of 3 or more, a NOSPECS grade of 4 or more, and a disease duration of less than 3 months. Any patient with an uncontrolled infection, another autoimmune disease, pregnancy or lactation was excluded. Clinical symptoms, serum thyroxine and TRAb, thyroid ultrasound, and orbital computed tomography formed the basis for the diagnoses. PBMCs were separated from 10 ml of fresh peripheral blood using Ficoll-Paque density gradient centrifugation. Total RNA was extracted using Trizol reagent, and RNA quality was assessed on an Agilent 2100 Bioanalyzer. TCR beta CDR3 regions were amplified from RNA transcripts. A first-round RT-PCR of the TCR CDR3 used the HTBI primer set with the Qiagen OneStep RT-PCR kit. A second multiplex PCR round built the libraries, followed by size selection and purification. The libraries were sequenced on an Illumina HiSeq2000 using paired-end 100 bp reads. The original pipeline was this. SOAPnuke was used to process the raw data, throwing out any read that contained adapters or uncalled bases, had a mean Phred below 15, or lacked an exact constant-primer or identifier match. High-quality paired reads were merged with COPE v1.2.5, and unique nucleotide sequences were defined as clonotypes. Clonotypes were aligned to IMGT TRBV, TRBD and TRBJ reference segments using MiTCR v1.1. Analysis was restricted to V-J combinations with a frequency above 0.0001, which covered about 99% of repertoires. The TCS score was defined as the ratio of F50 (clonal expansion) to E x V (chaos), calculated using BLOSUM62-based TCRdist between CDR3 peptides within each V-J. Welch's t-statistics and random forest reduced fewer than 600 V-J features to 10 to 15, which were used in a naive Bayes classifier (R e1071). The raw public data were reprocessed by TCRdb itself: fastp quality trimming at Q25, MiXCR clonotype calling, in-frame beta chains only. For every CDR3 protein sequence, its rows merge into one entry that carries the most common genes and DNA. None of the V and J calls come from the authors' own analysis; TCRdb made them. In this sample the table shows about 600,000 distinct CDR3 sequences, 15% to 20% of which occur a single time. Around 3.5% of the sample rests with the top ten.

The chain is made from TRBV10-3 and TRBJ2-7; TRBD1 might be the D gene, on 6 matching bases. This TCR came from a woman in her 40s with Graves' ophthalmopathy. The sequencing input was blood. The sequenced DNA: TGTGCCTTCGGACAGCCGAACGAGCAGTACTTC. Protein translation: CAFGQPNEQYF.